This T cell receptor (beta chain) came from a study of shared clonotypes between healthy human individuals. Study in general: Three plates were used per donor for CD4 naive, three for CD4 memory, two for CD8 naive and one for CD8 memory. Overall study findings and caveats: Generally, estimated richness proved larger in naive subsets than it did in memory subsets.

It was into CD45RA+ naive and CD45RA-negative memory subsets that the CD4+ cells were split. Worth noting for this clone: Its antigen is unidentified.

Researchers divided each subset's genomic DNA evenly across several immunoSEQ plates. Clones were read by immunoSEQ multiplex PCR, and TCRdb kept only the in-frame ones, dropping some. Here the sample spans approximately 2.3 million clones, roughly 93% being singletons. The CDR3 runs 13 residues. CDR1 and CDR2 from the germline V gene are SNHLY and FYNNEI. V shed 4 bases and J shed 5 bases, with 11 bases lying between them. The sample comprised naive CD4+ T cells from PBMCs. Noted subset: CD45RA+ positively selected. The clonotype originates from a man younger than 35 in good health. Some clones in this sample may be carry-over from other donors' samples. The rearrangement joins TRBV2 to TRBJ2-5; D remains unclear. The CDR3 nucleotides are TGTGCCAGCAGTGGGACCCGCAGGGAGACCCAGTACTTC. This codes for CASSGTRRETQYF.